This section outlines one TCR beta chain sequence together with its context. The V and J ends lost 5 bases and 1 base respectively, with 13 bases between them. The CDR3 has 15 residues. Germline values: CDR1 SGHTA, CDR2 FQGNSA. These data belong to a study of T cells in tumors after PD-1 blockade. Repertoires were generated with immunoSEQ multiplex PCR, while TCRdb's copy carries only in-frame clones and drops some. The data contain about 25,000 clones, 80% to 85% of them singletons. Sequenced here: PBMCs, sampled after anti-PD-1 treatment. This receptor was obtained from a human donor with basal cell carcinoma. The chain joins TRBV7-2 to TRBJ2-3; D not resolved. CDR3 amino acids: CASSPDVIGTDTQYF. The CDR3 DNA reads TGTGCCAGCAGCCCGGACGTTATTGGCACAGATACGCAGTATTTT.